The rows below give T cell receptor beta chains drawn from one sample of a study of identical twins. Each CDR3 protein is one row after TCRdb ran MiXCR on the 5' RACE reads. Of fewer than 900,000 distinct CDR3 sequences listed, around a sixth are singletons. Separately, the same data were catalogued under a study of T cells expressing NK-cell markers.

Material: PBMCs. These receptors were taken from a woman aged 18-29 years in good health. The CDR3 runs from the conserved cysteine through the conserved F or W. A D gene is named only where the DNA matches it firmly. Clone size, where shown, is once, few, many, or a class for clones that have expanded.

D gene | J gene | V gene | clone size | CDR3 DNA | CDR3 protein
NA | TRBJ2-3 | TRBV20-1 | NA | TGCAGTGCTTGGGGCCACAGCACAGATACGCAGTATTTT | CSAWGHSTDTQYF
NA | TRBJ1-1 | TRBV7-9 | NA | TGTGCCAGCTTTGACCGGAGCACTGAAGCTTTCTTT | CASFDRSTEAFF
NA | TRBJ2-1 | TRBV7-6 | few | TGTGCCAGCAGCTTAAAAAGGGGTGGGCGGGACAACAGTTACAATGAGCAGTTCTTC | CASSLKRGGRDNSYNEQFF
NA | TRBJ2-1 | TRBV20-1 | NA | TGCAGTGCTCTTGATAACGGGAATGAGCAGTTCTTC | CSALDNGNEQFF
TRBD1 | TRBJ2-7 | TRBV2 | few | TGTGCCAGCAGTGTATCCGGACAGGGGAGGGAGCAGTACTTC | CASSVSGQGREQYF
TRBD2 | TRBJ2-2 | TRBV10-1 | few | TGCGCCAGCAGTGATAGCGGGAGCACCGGGGAGCTGTTTTTT | CASSDSGSTGELFF
NA | TRBJ2-5 | TRBV29-1 | few | TGCAGCGTTCGGGGACCGACAAGGCAAGAGACCCAGTACTTC | CSVRGPTRQETQYF
NA | TRBJ2-1 | TRBV2 | NA | TGTGCCAGCAAGAGACAGCTTACAAACAATGAGCAGTTCTTC | CASKRQLTNNEQFF
NA | TRBJ2-7 | TRBV12-3/TRBV12-4 | few | TGTGCCAGCAGCCGGAACCCCGCCTACGAGCAGTACTTC | CASSRNPAYEQYF
NA | TRBJ2-1 | TRBV9 | few | TGTGCCAGCAGCGAAGTCAGACCTTACAATGAGCAGTTCTTC | CASSEVRPYNEQFF
TRBD1 | TRBJ2-1 | TRBV6-1 | few | TGTGCCAGCAGTCCAGGGACAGGGTTAATTGAGCAGTTCTTC | CASSPGTGLIEQFF
NA | TRBJ2-2 | TRBV29-1 | NA | TGCAGCGTTCCAAAGGCGAACACCGGGGAGCTGTTTTTT | CSVPKANTGELFF
NA | TRBJ2-1 | TRBV11-2 | few | TGTGCCAGCAGCCCGCCTACAAGGACGAACAATGAGCAGTTCTTC | CASSPPTRTNNEQFF
NA | TRBJ2-2 | TRBV6-5 | few | TGTGCCAGCAGTTACTCGATTAATGTGGGGGGCACCGGGGAGCTGTTTTTT | CASSYSINVGGTGELFF
NA | TRBJ2-1 | TRBV12-3/TRBV12-4 | few | TGTGCCAGCAGTCTCAGGGTGAACAATGAGCAGTTCTTC | CASSLRVNNEQFF
TRBD2 | TRBJ2-3 | TRBV24-1 | few | TGTGCCACCAGTGAAAATAGCGGGGGATTAGATACGCAGTATTTT | CATSENSGGLDTQYF
NA | TRBJ2-7 | TRBV6-2/TRBV6-3 | NA | TGTGCCAGCAAGGAGCGGCAATACGAGCAGTACTTC | CASKERQYEQYF
TRBD2 | TRBJ2-3 | TRBV6-1 | NA | TGTGCCAGCAGTGGGATGCGGGAGAGGGGCACAGATACGCAGTATTTT | CASSGMRERGTDTQYF
NA | TRBJ1-2 | TRBV12-3/TRBV12-4 | NA | TGTGCCAGCAGTTTCGGGGGCGTAGACTATGGCTACACCTTC | CASSFGGVDYGYTF
NA | TRBJ1-1 | TRBV6-5 | NA | TGTGCCAGCAGGACCGGACACCTTGAAGCTTTCTTT | CASRTGHLEAFF
NA | TRBJ2-3 | TRBV10-3 | few | TGTGCCATCACCAGCGGGTTCGGCACAGATACGCAGTATTTT | CAITSGFGTDTQYF
NA | TRBJ2-7 | TRBV7-2 | few | TGTGCCAGCAGCTTAGGACGCCAACGGGGCTACGAGCAGTACTTC | CASSLGRQRGYEQYF
NA | TRBJ2-3 | TRBV29-1 | NA | TGCAGCGGGGCCGCCACAGATACGCAGTATTTT | CSGAATDTQYF
NA | TRBJ2-2 | TRBV18 | NA | TGTGCCAGCTCAGAACAATCGAACGGGGAGCTGTTTTTT | CASSEQSNGELFF
NA | TRBJ2-3 | TRBV20-1 | few | TGCAGTGCTAGACGGGGACCCGTGACAGATACGCAGTATTTT | CSARRGPVTDTQYF
TRBD2 | TRBJ2-2 | TRBV7-2 | NA | TGTGCCAGCTACCGGGAGCGGGGCGGGGAGCTGTTTTTT | CASYRERGGELFF
NA | TRBJ2-1 | TRBV14 | few | TGTGCCAGCAGCCAAGAATACTCACGGCATTACAATGAGCAGTTCTTC | CASSQEYSRHYNEQFF
TRBD1 | TRBJ1-1 | TRBV12-3/TRBV12-4 | NA | TGTGCCAGCAGTTTCCGGACAGGCGGGAACACTGAAGCTTTCTTT | CASSFRTGGNTEAFF
NA | TRBJ1-2 | TRBV12-3/TRBV12-4 | many | TGTGCCTCTTCCCCAACAGGGTCGGACTATGGCTACACCTTC | CASSPTGSDYGYTF
NA | TRBJ2-1 | TRBV5-1 | NA | TGCGCCAGCAGGGGTGTAAGCTCCTACAATGAGCAGTTCTTC | CASRGVSSYNEQFF
NA | TRBJ2-4 | TRBV7-2 | few | TGTGCCAGCAGCGTGGCCTTGCGGAGCATTCAGTACTTC | CASSVALRSIQYF
TRBD2 | TRBJ2-7 | TRBV6-5 | few | TGTGCCAGCAGTTACTCAGGGGCTAGCGGAGCCTACGAGCAGTACTTC | CASSYSGASGAYEQYF
NA | TRBJ2-7 | TRBV29-1 | NA | TGCAGCCCCAGAAAGGAGCGCGACGAGCAGTACTTC | CSPRKERDEQYF
NA | TRBJ1-2 | TRBV4-3 | few | TGCGCCAGCAGCCAAGATGGGGCGGGCACTCCTTATGGCTACACCTTC | CASSQDGAGTPYGYTF
NA | TRBJ2-3 | TRBV5-1 | few | TGCGCCAGCAGCCCGGGACCCCTGGCAGATACGCAGTATTTT | CASSPGPLADTQYF
NA | TRBJ2-7 | TRBV7-9 | few | TGTGCCAGCAGCCCTCGGGGAGCAACCTACGAGCAGTACTTC | CASSPRGATYEQYF
NA | TRBJ2-1 | TRBV6-5 | NA | TGTGCCAGCAGTTACTCGCGCCAGTCCTCCTACAATGAGCAGTTCTTC | CASSYSRQSSYNEQFF
TRBD2 | TRBJ2-1 | TRBV3-1 | few | TGTGCCAGCAGTTCTCGGGGGGGGGGCCCGGTACGCGAGCAGTTCTTC | CASSSRGGGPVREQFF
NA | TRBJ1-5 | TRBV12-3/TRBV12-4 | NA | TGTGCCAGCAGTTTTTTCAGCAATCAGCCCCAGCATTTT | CASSFFSNQPQHF
NA | TRBJ2-7 | TRBV27 | NA | TGTGCCAGTCGGTGGGGCCCTTCGGCTTACGAGCAGTACTTC | CASRWGPSAYEQYF
TRBD2 | TRBJ2-1 | TRBV10-3 | many | TGTGCCATCAGGTCTAGCGGGGCCTCCTACAATGAGCAGTTCTTC | CAIRSSGASYNEQFF
NA | TRBJ2-5 | TRBV6-1 | few | TGTGCCAGCAGCGGCTCCGGCAGTACACAAGAGACCCAGTACTTC | CASSGSGSTQETQYF
NA | TRBJ2-7 | TRBV6-5 | NA | TGTGCCAGCAGTTACTCGGGGGCTATTTACGAGCAGTACTTC | CASSYSGAIYEQYF
NA | TRBJ2-1 | TRBV9 | few | TGTGCCAGCAGCGTAGGCAGGGATCGTTACAATGAGCAGTTCTTC | CASSVGRDRYNEQFF
NA | TRBJ1-4 | TRBV5-8 | NA | TGTGCCAGCAGCTTGAAGGGATTCGATGAAAAACTGTTTTTT | CASSLKGFDEKLFF
NA | TRBJ2-5 | TRBV3-1 | few | TGTGCCAGCAGCCAAATAGGAGAGACCCAGTACTTC | CASSQIGETQYF
NA | TRBJ2-3 | TRBV5-1 | few | TGCGCCAGCAGCTTGACTAGTACTAGCACAGATACGCAGTATTTT | CASSLTSTSTDTQYF
NA | TRBJ2-1 | TRBV3-1 | NA | TGTGCCAGCAGCCACCTCAACCGTGAGCAGTTCTTC | CASSHLNREQFF
NA | TRBJ2-7 | TRBV11-2 | few | TGTGCCAGCAGCTTAAGTAGGGCAGTCAGCTCCTACGAGCAGTACTTC | CASSLSRAVSSYEQYF